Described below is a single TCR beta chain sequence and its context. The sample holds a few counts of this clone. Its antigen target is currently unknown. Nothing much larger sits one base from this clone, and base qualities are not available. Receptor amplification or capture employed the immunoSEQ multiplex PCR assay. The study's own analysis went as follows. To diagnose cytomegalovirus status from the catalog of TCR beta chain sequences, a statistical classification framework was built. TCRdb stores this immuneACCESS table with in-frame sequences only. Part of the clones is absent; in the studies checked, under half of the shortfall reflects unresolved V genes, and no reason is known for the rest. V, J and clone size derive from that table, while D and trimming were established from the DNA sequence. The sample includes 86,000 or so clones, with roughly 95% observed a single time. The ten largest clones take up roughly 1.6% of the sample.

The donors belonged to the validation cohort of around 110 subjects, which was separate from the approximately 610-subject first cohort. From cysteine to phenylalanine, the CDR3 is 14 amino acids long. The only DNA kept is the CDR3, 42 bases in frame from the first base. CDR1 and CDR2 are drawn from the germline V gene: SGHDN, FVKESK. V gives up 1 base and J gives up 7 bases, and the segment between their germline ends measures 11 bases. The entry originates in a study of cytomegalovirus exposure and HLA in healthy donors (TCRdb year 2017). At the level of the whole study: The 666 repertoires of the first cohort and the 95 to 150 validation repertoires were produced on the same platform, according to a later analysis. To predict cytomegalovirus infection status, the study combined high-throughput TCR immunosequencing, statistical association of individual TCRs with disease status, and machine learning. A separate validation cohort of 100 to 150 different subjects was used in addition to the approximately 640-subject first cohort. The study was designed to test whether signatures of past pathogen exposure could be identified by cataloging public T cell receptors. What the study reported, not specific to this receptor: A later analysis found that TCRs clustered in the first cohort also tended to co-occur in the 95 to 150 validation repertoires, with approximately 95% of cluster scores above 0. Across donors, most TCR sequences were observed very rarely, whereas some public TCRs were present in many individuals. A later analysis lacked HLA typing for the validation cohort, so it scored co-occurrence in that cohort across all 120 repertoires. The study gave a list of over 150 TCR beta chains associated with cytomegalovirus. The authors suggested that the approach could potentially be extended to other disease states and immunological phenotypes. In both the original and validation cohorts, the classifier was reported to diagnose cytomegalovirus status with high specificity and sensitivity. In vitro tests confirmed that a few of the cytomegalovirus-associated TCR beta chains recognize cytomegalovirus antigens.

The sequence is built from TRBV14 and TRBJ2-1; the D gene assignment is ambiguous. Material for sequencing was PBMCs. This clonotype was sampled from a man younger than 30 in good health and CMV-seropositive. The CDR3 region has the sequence CASSQGRRINEQFF. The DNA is TGTGCCAGCAGCCAAGGGAGAAGGATAAATGAGCAGTTCTTC.